One T cell receptor beta chain is described in this entry. The antigen is not known. The J segment lost 6 bases and the V segment lost 7 bases, leaving 10 bases of the junction unmatched. Per germline, CDR1 MNHNS and CDR2 SASEGT. The CDR3 runs to 15 residues. Measured with immunoSEQ multiplex PCR; TCRdb has only the in-frame clones, and not every one. The table shows approximately 1.4 million clones, with 95% to 99% occurring only once. The data are from a study of shared clonotypes between healthy human individuals. The wider study: Serving as donors were two women and a few men, whose ages spanned 18 to 49. Three plates each covered CD4 naive and memory; CD8 naive two, CD8 memory one. The study's findings and limits: Clonotypes shared by all four sorted-subset donors had higher generation probabilities than non-shared clonotypes. Compared with memory subsets, naive subsets generally had larger estimated richness.

The sample taken for sequencing was naive CD4+ T cells sorted from blood. Described subset: CD45RA+ positively selected. The TCR sequence derives from a man under 40 in good health. The chain has TRBV6-1 and TRBJ2-1; 9 bases line up with TRBD2. In DNA form, the CDR3 reads TGTGCCAGCACCAGGGGACTAGCAAGTGCCAATGAGCAGTTCTTC. Translating it yields CASTRGLASANEQFF.